This entry features one T cell receptor (beta chain) sequence. Its specific antigen is unknown. Per-base qualities were not stored, and no clone one base away is much larger. The source of the sample is a study of naive and memory T cell subsets (dated by TCRdb to 2016 to 2017). About the full investigation: The study applied an open-source, UMI-based TCR alpha and beta sequencing pipeline to sorted naive and memory peripheral blood T cell subsets. The functional CMV T cell responses agreed completely with IgG serology results. RNA was DNase-treated and reverse transcribed with TCR constant-region primers, mostly using SuperScript III. The study at large found these results: The abundance of TCRs followed a power law with an exponent that differed between naive and memory subsets yet stayed consistent across the three individuals. In both CD4 and CD8 cells, the Gini index increased while Shannon and inverse Simpson diversity decreased from naive through CM, EM and EMRA. Once error correction was done, more than 90% of naive TCR sequences showed up just once, which made the naive abundance distributions much steeper than those of the memory subsets. A clonotype was defined as a single alpha or beta chain sequence rather than as a paired alpha/beta receptor. RNA-based TCR counts may be affected by expression changes linked to T cell activation and differentiation. The repertoire findings for the naive and memory subsets could not be validated against a ground truth because none was available.

Separate amplification of TCR alpha and beta chain libraries was performed from the second PCR step onward. CMV status of each donor was established by measuring IFNgamma production from CD4+ T cells after fresh PBMCs were stimulated overnight with CMV viral lysate. CD4 T cells were positively selected with Miltenyi beads, followed by positive selection of CD8 T cells from the CD4-negative fraction. Cells stained for CD3, CD4, CD8, CD45RA, CD27 and a live/dead dye were sorted on a BD Aria II into four subsets by CD45RA and CD27. Blood came from a few healthy volunteers, each fractionated into CD4 and CD8 T cells and then into four differentiation subsets. Roughly 0.11 L of peripheral blood was collected from each donor, and PBMC were isolated by Ficoll-Paque PLUS density-gradient centrifugation. Sorted cells were lysed in RLT buffer, and RNA was extracted with a Qiagen RNeasy kit and stored at -80°C.

The library was made by UMI-ligation and nested PCR. An equimolar mix of two oligonucleotides covering both TRBC1 and TRBC2 was used as the beta constant-region primer. The ligated cDNA went through four rounds of PCR with nested alpha and beta constant-region primers together with the SP2 primer. A single-stranded oligonucleotide bearing the SP2 primer plus a 12-nucleotide UMI was ligated onto the 3' end of the cDNA by T4 RNA ligase 1. The ligation reaction was incubated at 16°C for roughly 19-24 hours. PCR2 was typically run as a SYBR Green qPCR and stopped at a predetermined threshold to prevent over-amplification. Agencourt AMPure XP magnetic beads were used for all purifications after the first. Library amounts were measured by Qubit and library quality was assessed on a TapeStation, where the main peak was expected at around 650 bp. Pooled libraries were sequenced on an Illumina MiSeq with v2 2x251 paired-end kits, typically giving roughly 0.95-2 million reads per sample. Each sample was pooled at 4 to 5 nM, and roughly 4.5-7.5% PhiX was included to help cluster recognition. The study's own analysis went as follows. FASTQ reads processed by Demultiplexor were assigned V and J genes by Decombinator through tag matching that tolerated a single base-pair mismatch. By using UMIs, Collapsinator corrected both sequencing errors and the frequency errors caused by PCR heterogeneity. CDR3Translator translated TCRs and extracted CDR3s from the conserved cysteine to the FGXG phenylalanine, flagging non-productive sequences. Gini, Shannon entropy and inverse Simpson indices were calculated on repertoires subsampled to equal numbers of UMI-defined TCRs. Within the linear range, a power law was fitted to clonotype abundance distributions using maximum likelihood. When run on a single naive CD8 sample, MIGEC and the pipeline yielded similar UMI counts, similar unique TCR numbers and similar clonal distributions. A set of roughly 6,600 CMV-associated CDR3 sequences, compiled from VDJdb and a published dataset, was used to search the repertoires. Using fastp trimming at Q25 and MiXCR clonotype assembly, TCRdb reanalyzed the public sequencing data and kept in-frame beta chains. Duplicate CDR3 protein sequences are folded into a single record with the most common DNA and genes. TCRdb, not the authors, supplied the V and J calls. This sample comprises around 110,000 distinct CDR3 sequences, 36% of them detected only once. Of the sample, roughly 0.9% is held by the ten largest clones.

The CDR3 numbers 16 residues from cysteine through phenylalanine. Only the CDR3 DNA stays, 48 bases, in frame from base 1. Relative to germline, V is 1 base shorter and J is 6 bases shorter, with 17 bases between their ends. CDR1 KGHDR and CDR2 SFDVKD were looked up in the germline V gene. This receptor was taken from a human donor in good health. Sequencing was done on a sample of central memory CD4+ T cells from blood. The label giving this sample's cell subset or site can be read as: central memory, CD45RA- CD27+. The chain is encoded by TRBV24-1 joined to TRBJ2-5; a tentative D call is TRBD2 (6 bases match). The DNA is TGTGCCACCAGTGATTTCACCACTAGCAAGAGCCAGACCCAGTACTTC. It translates to CATSDFTTSKSQTQYF.